The entry below describes one T cell receptor (beta chain). Its target is unknown. The data are from a study of beta chain features in type 1 diabetes. Since all of the isolated RNA was reverse transcribed, expressed TCRB transcripts were what got sequenced. Measured with immunoSEQ multiplex PCR; TCRdb has only the in-frame clones, and not every one. The table has about 390,000 clones, about 10% seen once; the top ten hold about 0.64%. General observations from the study: Across all four CD4+ subsets, people with type 1 diabetes showed modestly shorter TCRB CDR3s.

What was sequenced was central memory CD4+ T cells from blood. The sequence was collected from a man aged 25 to 40 with type 1 diabetes.

CDR3 sequence (DNA): TGTGCCAGCAGCCCGCCGGGACAGGGGACGGTGGACACTGAAGCTTTCTTT. The encoded protein is CASSPPGQGTVDTEAFF. The J gene is TRBJ1-1, the V gene TRBV21-1; the D call in the table, TRBD1, was not verified against the DNA. TRBV21-1 is tagged as a pseudogene. CDR3 length: 17 residues.